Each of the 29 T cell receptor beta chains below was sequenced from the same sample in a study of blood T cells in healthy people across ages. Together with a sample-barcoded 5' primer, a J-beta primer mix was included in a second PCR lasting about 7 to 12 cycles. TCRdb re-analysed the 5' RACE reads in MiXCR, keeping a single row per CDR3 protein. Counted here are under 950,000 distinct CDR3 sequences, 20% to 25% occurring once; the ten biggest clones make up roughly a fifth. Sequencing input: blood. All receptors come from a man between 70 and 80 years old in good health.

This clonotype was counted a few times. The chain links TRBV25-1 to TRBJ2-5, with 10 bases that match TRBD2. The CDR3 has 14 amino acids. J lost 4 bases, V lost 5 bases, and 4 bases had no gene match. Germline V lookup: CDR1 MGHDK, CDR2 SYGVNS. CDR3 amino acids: CASSIVAGGETQYF. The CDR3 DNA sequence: TGTGCCAGCAGTATAGTAGCGGGAGGAGAGACCCAGTACTTC.

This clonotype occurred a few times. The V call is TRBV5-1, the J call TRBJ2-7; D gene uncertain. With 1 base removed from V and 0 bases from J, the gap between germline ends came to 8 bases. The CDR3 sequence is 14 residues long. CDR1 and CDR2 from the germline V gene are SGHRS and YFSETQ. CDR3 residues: CASSLQESSYEQYF. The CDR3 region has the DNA TGCGCCAGCAGCTTGCAGGAGAGCTCCTACGAGCAGTACTTC.

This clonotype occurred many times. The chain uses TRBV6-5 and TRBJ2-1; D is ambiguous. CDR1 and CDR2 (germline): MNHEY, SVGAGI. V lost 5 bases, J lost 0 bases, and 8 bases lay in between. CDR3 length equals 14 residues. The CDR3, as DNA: TGTGCCAGCAGTCCACAGAGCTCCTACAATGAGCAGTTCTTC. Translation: CASSPQSSYNEQFF.

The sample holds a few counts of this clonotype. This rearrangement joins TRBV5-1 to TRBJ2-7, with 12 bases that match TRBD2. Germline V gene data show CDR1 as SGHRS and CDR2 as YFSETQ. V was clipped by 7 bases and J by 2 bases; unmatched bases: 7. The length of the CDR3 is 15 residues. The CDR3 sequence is CASEETSGGPYEQYF. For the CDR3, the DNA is TGCGCCAGCGAAGAGACTAGCGGGGGCCCCTACGAGCAGTACTTC.

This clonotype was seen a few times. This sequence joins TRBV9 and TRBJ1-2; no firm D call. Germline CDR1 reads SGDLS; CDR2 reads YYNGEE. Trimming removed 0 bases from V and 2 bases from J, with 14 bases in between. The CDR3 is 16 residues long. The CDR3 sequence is CASSVDGRRKNYGYTF. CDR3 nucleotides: TGTGCCAGCAGCGTAGACGGGCGTAGGAAGAACTATGGCTACACCTTC.

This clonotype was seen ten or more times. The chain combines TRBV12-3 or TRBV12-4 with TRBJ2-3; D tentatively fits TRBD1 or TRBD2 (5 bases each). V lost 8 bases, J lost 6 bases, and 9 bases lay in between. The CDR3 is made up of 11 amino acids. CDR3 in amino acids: CASFRGDTQYF. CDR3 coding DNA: TGTGCCAGCTTTCGGGGCGATACGCAGTATTTT.

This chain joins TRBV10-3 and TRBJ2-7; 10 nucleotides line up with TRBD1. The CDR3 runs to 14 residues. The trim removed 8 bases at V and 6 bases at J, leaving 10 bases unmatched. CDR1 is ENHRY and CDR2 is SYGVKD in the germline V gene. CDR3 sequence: CAISTGDRGGEQYF. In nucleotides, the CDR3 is TGTGCCATCTCAACCGGGGACAGGGGTGGCGAGCAGTACTTC.

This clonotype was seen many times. The CDR3 loop is CASSQKVAVRTEKLFF. The CDR3 bases are TGCGCCAGCAGCCAAAAAGTGGCGGTACGGACTGAAAAACTGTTTTTT. The chain uses TRBV4-1 and TRBJ1-4, with D hard to call. The CDR3 covers 16 residues. Germline loops: CDR1 MGHRA, CDR2 YSYEKL. The ends were cut back, 2 bases at V and 7 bases at J, with 17 bases in the middle.

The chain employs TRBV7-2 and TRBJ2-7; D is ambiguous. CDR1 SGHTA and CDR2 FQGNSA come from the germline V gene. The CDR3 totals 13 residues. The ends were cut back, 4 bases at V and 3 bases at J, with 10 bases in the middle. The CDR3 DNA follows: TGTGCCAGCAGCTCTGTGACTCGCTACGAGCAGTACTTC. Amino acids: CASSSVTRYEQYF.

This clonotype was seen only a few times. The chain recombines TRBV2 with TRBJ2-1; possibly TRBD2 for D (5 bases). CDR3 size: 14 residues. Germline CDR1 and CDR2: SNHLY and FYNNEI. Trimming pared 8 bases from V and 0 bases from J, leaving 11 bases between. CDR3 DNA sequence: TGTGCCAGCGGTTTTGGGAGCTCCTACAATGAGCAGTTCTTC. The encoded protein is CASGFGSSYNEQFF.

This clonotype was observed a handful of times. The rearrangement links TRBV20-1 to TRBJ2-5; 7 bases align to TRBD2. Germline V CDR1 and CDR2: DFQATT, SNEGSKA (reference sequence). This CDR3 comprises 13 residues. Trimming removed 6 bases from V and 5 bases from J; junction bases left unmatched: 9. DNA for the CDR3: TGCAGTGCCCCGATGGGGGGGGATGAGACCCAGTACTTC. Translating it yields CSAPMGGDETQYF.

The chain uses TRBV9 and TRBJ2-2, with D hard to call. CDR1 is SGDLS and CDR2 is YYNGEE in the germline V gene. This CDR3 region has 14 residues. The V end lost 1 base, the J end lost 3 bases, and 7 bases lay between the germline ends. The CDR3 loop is CASSVKPYTGELFF. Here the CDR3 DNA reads TGTGCCAGCAGCGTAAAGCCTTACACCGGGGAGCTGTTTTTT.

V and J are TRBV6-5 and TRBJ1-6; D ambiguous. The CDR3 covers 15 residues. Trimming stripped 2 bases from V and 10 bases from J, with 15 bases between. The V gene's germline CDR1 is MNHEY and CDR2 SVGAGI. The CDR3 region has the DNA TGTGCCAGCAGTTACGCCGTCGGGTTGAGATCACCCCTCCACTTT. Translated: CASSYAVGLRSPLHF.

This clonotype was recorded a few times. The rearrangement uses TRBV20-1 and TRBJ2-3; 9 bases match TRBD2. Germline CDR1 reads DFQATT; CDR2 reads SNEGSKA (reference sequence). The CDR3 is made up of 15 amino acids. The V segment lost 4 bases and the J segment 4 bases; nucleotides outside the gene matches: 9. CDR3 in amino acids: CSAKVGLAGSDTQYF. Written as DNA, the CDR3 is TGCAGTGCTAAAGTGGGACTAGCCGGATCAGATACGCAGTATTTT.

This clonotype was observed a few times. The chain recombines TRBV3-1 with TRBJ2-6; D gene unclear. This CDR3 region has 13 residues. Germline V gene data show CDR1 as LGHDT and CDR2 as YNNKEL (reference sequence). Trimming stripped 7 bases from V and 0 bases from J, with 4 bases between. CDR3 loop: CASTYSGANVLTF. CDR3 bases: TGTGCCAGCACTTACTCTGGGGCCAACGTCCTGACTTTC. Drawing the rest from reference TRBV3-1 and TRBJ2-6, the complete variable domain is DTAVSQTPKYLVTQMGNDKSIKCEQNLGHDTMYWYKQDSKKFLKIMFSYNNKELIINETVPNRFSPKSPDKAHLNLHINSLELGDSAVYFCASTYSGANVLTFGAGSRLTVL.

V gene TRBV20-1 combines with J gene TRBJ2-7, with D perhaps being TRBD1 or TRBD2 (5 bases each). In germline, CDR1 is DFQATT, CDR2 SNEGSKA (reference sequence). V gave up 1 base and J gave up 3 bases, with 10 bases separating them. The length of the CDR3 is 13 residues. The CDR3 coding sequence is TGCAGTGCTAGAGGGGGGATACTCTACGAGCAGTACTTC. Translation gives CSARGGILYEQYF.

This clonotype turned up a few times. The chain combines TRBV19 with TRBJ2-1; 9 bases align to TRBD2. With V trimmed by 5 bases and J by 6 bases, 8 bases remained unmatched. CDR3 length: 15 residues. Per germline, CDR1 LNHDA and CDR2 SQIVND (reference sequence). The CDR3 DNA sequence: TGTGCCAGTAGTCACCTTAGCGGGAGTACCAATGAGCAGTTCTTC. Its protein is CASSHLSGSTNEQFF. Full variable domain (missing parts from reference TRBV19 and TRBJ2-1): DGGITQSPKYLFRKEGQNVTLSCEQNLNHDAMYWYRQDPGQGLRLIYYSQIVNDFQKGDIAEGYSVSREKKESFPLTVTSAQKNPTAFYLCASSHLSGSTNEQFFGPGTRLTVL.

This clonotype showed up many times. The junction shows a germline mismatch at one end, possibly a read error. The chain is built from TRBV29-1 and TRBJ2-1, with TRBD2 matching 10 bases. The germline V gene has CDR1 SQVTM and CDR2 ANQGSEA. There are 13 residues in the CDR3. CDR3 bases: TGCAGCGCTGAAGGGCTAGCGGGAGTCGAGCAGTTCTTC. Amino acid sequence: CSAEGLAGVEQFF.

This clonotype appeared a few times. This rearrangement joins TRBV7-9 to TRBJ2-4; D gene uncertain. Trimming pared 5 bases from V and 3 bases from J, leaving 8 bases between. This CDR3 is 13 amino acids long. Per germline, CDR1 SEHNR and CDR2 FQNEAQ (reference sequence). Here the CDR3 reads CASSRSDKNIQYF. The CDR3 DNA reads TGTGCCAGCAGCCGCTCCGACAAAAACATTCAGTACTTC.

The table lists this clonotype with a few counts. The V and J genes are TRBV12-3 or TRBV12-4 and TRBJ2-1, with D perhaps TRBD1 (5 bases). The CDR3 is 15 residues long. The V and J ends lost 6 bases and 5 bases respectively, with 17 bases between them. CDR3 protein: CASSPRQNPHNEQFF. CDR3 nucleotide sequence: TGTGCCAGCAGCCCTCGACAGAACCCCCACAATGAGCAGTTCTTC.

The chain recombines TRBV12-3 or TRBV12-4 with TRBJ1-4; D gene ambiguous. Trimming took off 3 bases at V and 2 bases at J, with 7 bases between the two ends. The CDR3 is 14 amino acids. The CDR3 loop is CASSFQFTNEKLFF. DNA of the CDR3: TGTGCCAGCAGTTTTCAGTTTACTAATGAAAAACTGTTTTTT.

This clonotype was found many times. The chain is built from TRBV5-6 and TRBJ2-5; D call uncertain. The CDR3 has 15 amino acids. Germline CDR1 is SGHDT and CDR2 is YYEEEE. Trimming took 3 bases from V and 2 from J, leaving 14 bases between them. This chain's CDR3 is CASSWSPPKQETQYF. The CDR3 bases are TGTGCCAGCAGCTGGTCCCCTCCGAAACAAGAGACCCAGTACTTC.

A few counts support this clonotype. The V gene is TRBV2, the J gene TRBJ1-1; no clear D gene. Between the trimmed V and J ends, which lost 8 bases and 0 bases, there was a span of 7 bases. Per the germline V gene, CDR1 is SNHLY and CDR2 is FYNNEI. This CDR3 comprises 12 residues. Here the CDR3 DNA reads TGTGCCAGCGGTCTCTTGAACACTGAAGCTTTCTTT. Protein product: CASGLLNTEAFF.

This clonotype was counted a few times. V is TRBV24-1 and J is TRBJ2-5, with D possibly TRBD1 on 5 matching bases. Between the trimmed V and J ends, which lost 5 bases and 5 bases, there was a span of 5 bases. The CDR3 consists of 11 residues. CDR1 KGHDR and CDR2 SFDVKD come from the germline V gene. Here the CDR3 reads CATSAGETQYF. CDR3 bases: TGTGCCACCAGTGCAGGGGAGACCCAGTACTTC.

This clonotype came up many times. The CDR3 sequence: CASSQVGTDTQYF. The CDR3 nucleotides read TGCGCCAGCAGCCAAGTCGGCACAGATACGCAGTATTTT. This chain connects TRBV4-3 to TRBJ2-3; no reliable D call. Germline values: CDR1 LGHNA, CDR2 YSLEER. V lost 1 base and J 1 base, leaving 3 bases between the germline ends. The CDR3 loop spans 13 amino acids.

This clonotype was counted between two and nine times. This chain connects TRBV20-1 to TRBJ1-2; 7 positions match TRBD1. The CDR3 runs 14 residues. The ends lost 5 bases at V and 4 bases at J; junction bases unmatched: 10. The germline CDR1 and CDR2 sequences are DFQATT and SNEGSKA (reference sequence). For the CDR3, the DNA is TGCAGTGCTGCCCTACAGGGGCGAGCCTATGGCTACACCTTC. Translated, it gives CSAALQGRAYGYTF.

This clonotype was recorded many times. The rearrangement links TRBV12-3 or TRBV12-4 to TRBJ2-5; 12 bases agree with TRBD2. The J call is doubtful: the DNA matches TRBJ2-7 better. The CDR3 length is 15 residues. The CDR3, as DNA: TGTGCCAGCAGTCCCGGACTAGCGGGGACCTACGAGCAGTACTTC. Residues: CASSPGLAGTYEQYF.

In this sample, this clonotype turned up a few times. CDR3 residues: CASSAGPLEETQYF. The DNA for the CDR3 is TGTGCCAGCAGTGCGGGACCGCTTGAAGAGACCCAGTACTTC. The chain carries TRBV6-1 and TRBJ2-5; the D call may be TRBD1 or TRBD2 (5 bases each). The CDR3 is 14 residues long. The germline gives CDR1 MNHNS, CDR2 SASEGT. V was trimmed by 4 bases and J by 3 bases, leaving 12 bases between them.

The CDR3 DNA reads TGTGCCAGCAGTTTTCGGAGCGGGGTAAACACAGATACGCAGTATTTT. This sequence encodes CASSFRSGVNTDTQYF. The chain uses TRBV27 and TRBJ2-3; 7 nucleotides line up with TRBD2. CDR1 is MNHEY and CDR2 is SMNVEV in the germline V gene (reference sequence). This CDR3 has 16 amino acids. V trimming: 3 bases; J trimming: 2 bases; junction bases outside the gene matches: 8.